These T cell receptor beta chains were read from a single sample in a study of blood T cells in healthy people across ages. Via MiXCR, TCRdb re-called the 5' RACE reads, giving one row per CDR3 protein. Found here are 700,000 or so distinct CDR3 sequences, around a fifth of them singletons; the top ten hold about 22%. The sequencing sample was made of blood. These receptor sequences come from a man in his 70s in good health. Each CDR3 is given with its conserved first and last residue. A D gene is named only where the DNA matches it firmly. The size field is filled for only some rows; it gives once, few, many or a size class.

v_call	d_call	clone_size	j_call	cdr3_aa	cdr3_nt
TRBV11-2	-	few	TRBJ2-5	CASSFTIAETQYF	TGTGCCAGCAGCTTCACTATAGCGGAGACCCAGTACTTC
TRBV12-3/TRBV12-4	-	-	TRBJ2-7	CASSLDSGSEQYF	TGTGCCAGCAGTTTAGATTCGGGGAGCGAGCAGTACTTC
TRBV7-8	TRBD2	-	TRBJ2-3	CASSAAGDFTDTQYF	TGTGCCAGCAGCGCCGCGGGGGACTTCACAGATACGCAGTATTTT
TRBV6-6	-	few	TRBJ2-3	CASENGALTDTQYF	TGTGCCAGCGAGAACGGGGCCCTCACAGATACGCAGTATTTT
TRBV3-1	-	many	TRBJ2-1	CASSHWSGPYNEQFF	TGTGCCAGCAGCCATTGGAGCGGGCCCTACAATGAGCAGTTCTTC
TRBV20-1	-	-	TRBJ2-3	CSASGLYTDTQYF	TGCAGTGCTTCGGGACTCTACACAGATACGCAGTATTTT
TRBV20-1	TRBD2	few	TRBJ2-1	CSARDRYGGTSGMYEQFF	TGCAGTGCTAGAGATAGGTACGGCGGGACTAGCGGGATGTATGAGCAGTTCTTC
TRBV6-5	-	-	TRBJ2-1	CASSKDRSSYNEQFF	TGTGCCAGCAGCAAAGACAGAAGCTCCTACAATGAGCAGTTCTTC
TRBV12-3/TRBV12-4	-	few	TRBJ1-6	CASSLRLENSPLHF	TGTGCCAGCAGTTTACGGTTGGAGAATTCACCCCTCCACTTT
TRBV20-1	TRBD2	few	TRBJ2-3	CSAELAGRHTQYF	TGCAGTGCCGAACTAGCGGGACGCCATACGCAGTATTTT
TRBV18	-	-	TRBJ2-1	CASSPPWPTDDYNEQFF	TGTGCCAGCTCACCCCCTTGGCCGACCGACGACTACAATGAGCAGTTCTTC
TRBV12-3/TRBV12-4	-	-	TRBJ2-1	CASSLWDIDNEQFF	TGTGCCAGCAGTTTATGGGACATTGACAATGAGCAGTTCTTC
TRBV12-3/TRBV12-4	-	-	TRBJ2-7	CASSLGFGTAALYEQYF	TGTGCCAGCAGTTTAGGTTTTGGAACAGCTGCACTTTACGAGCAGTACTTC
TRBV7-2	TRBD2	few	TRBJ2-1	CASSREGLAGYNEQFF	TGTGCCAGCAGCCGTGAAGGGCTAGCGGGGTACAATGAGCAGTTCTTC
TRBV4-3	TRBD1	few	TRBJ1-2	CASSLLAGGKDGYTF	TGCGCCAGCAGCCTTCTGGCAGGGGGTAAGGATGGCTACACCTTC
TRBV11-3	TRBD1	few	TRBJ1-4	CASSFLTGTGEKLFF	TGTGCCAGCAGCTTCTTAACTGGGACAGGGGAAAAACTGTTTTTT
TRBV5-1	-	-	TRBJ2-1	CASRDQYDEQFF	TGCGCCAGCAGGGACCAGTACGATGAGCAGTTCTTC
TRBV9	-	-	TRBJ2-1	CASSLVGNGQFF	TGTGCCAGTAGCTTAGTAGGGAATGGGCAGTTCTTC
TRBV30	TRBD2	-	TRBJ2-1	CAWRAGLAEGNEQFF	TGTGCCTGGAGAGCTGGACTAGCGGAGGGGAATGAGCAGTTCTTC
TRBV28	TRBD1	-	TRBJ2-7	CASSTGTDSYEQYF	TGTGCCAGCAGCACCGGGACAGACTCCTACGAGCAGTACTTC
TRBV20-1	TRBD2	few	TRBJ2-1	CSAIRRGGASYNEQFF	TGCAGTGCTATTCGGCGGGGGGGCGCCTCCTACAATGAGCAGTTCTTC
TRBV4-3	TRBD2	-	TRBJ2-1	CASSQGYVLAGLYNEQFF	TGCGCCAGCAGCCAAGGCTACGTCTTAGCGGGGCTGTACAATGAGCAGTTCTTC
TRBV7-3	TRBD2	-	TRBJ2-3	CASSLRGGAGEDTQYF	TGTGCCAGCAGCTTAAGGGGAGGAGCGGGGGAAGATACGCAGTATTTT
TRBV6-6	-	-	TRBJ2-3	CASSKGGVTDTQYF	TGTGCCAGCAGTAAGGGGGGCGTGACAGATACGCAGTATTTT
TRBV29-1	-	-	TRBJ2-3	CSARTRPLDTQYF	TGCAGCGCTCGAACTAGGCCCCTGGATACGCAGTATTTT
TRBV7-2	-	few	TRBJ2-1	CASTLQPGTPYNEQFF	TGTGCCAGCACCCTCCAACCCGGGACCCCGTACAATGAGCAGTTCTTC
TRBV7-2	-	few	TRBJ2-3	CTSSASRTADTQYF	TGTACCAGCAGCGCCTCTAGGACGGCAGATACGCAGTATTTT
TRBV5-1	-	few	TRBJ2-3	CASKGESTDTQYF	TGCGCCAGCAAGGGGGAAAGCACAGATACGCAGTATTTT
TRBV5-1	TRBD1	few	TRBJ1-1	CASSGNAGTGNEAFF	TGCGCCAGCAGCGGTAATGCCGGGACAGGGAATGAAGCTTTCTTT
TRBV7-2	-	few	TRBJ2-1	CASSSARRALNEQFF	TGTGCCAGCAGCTCCGCCCGTCGAGCCCTCAATGAGCAGTTCTTC
TRBV4-1	TRBD1	-	TRBJ2-3	CASSRGGYTDTQYF	TGCGCCAGCAGCCGAGGGGGCTACACAGATACGCAGTATTTT
TRBV6-2/TRBV6-3	-	many	TRBJ2-7	CATEAQLFYEQYF	TGTGCCACCGAGGCACAGCTATTCTACGAGCAGTACTTC
TRBV7-9	-	few	TRBJ1-4	CASSPPTVTNEKLFF	TGTGCCAGCAGCCCGCCTACAGTTACTAATGAAAAACTGTTTTTT
TRBV7-2	TRBD2	-	TRBJ2-5	CASNPAGGRETQYF	TGTGCCAGCAATCCTGCGGGAGGGCGAGAGACCCAGTACTTC
TRBV6-4	-	few	TRBJ1-1	CASSEQGPNTEAFF	TGTGCCAGCAGTGAACAAGGACCCAACACTGAAGCTTTCTTT
TRBV20-1	-	-	TRBJ2-3	CSGISTDTQYF	TGCAGCGGCATTTCCACAGATACGCAGTATTTT
TRBV28	TRBD2	-	TRBJ2-1	CASSGWTSGAREQFF	TGTGCCAGCAGTGGATGGACTAGCGGGGCCCGGGAGCAGTTCTTC
TRBV20-1	-	-	TRBJ1-2	CSARATKNYGYTF	TGCAGTGCTAGAGCGACAAAGAACTATGGCTACACCTTC
TRBV7-9	-	-	TRBJ1-4	CASRNSTGIEKLFF	TGTGCCAGCAGGAACTCGACGGGGATTGAAAAACTGTTTTTT
TRBV21-1	-	-	TRBJ1-2	CASSSLMGQTKYGYTF	TGTGCCAGCAGCAGTCTGATGGGACAGACAAAATATGGCTACACCTTC
TRBV12-3/TRBV12-4	TRBD1	few	TRBJ2-3	CAIAKGATDTQYF	TGTGCCATCGCAAAGGGGGCAACAGATACGCAGTATTTT
TRBV7-9	TRBD1	few	TRBJ1-3	CASSLISGTGFSSGNTIYF	TGTGCCAGCAGCTTAATTTCCGGGACAGGGTTTTCCTCTGGAAACACCATATATTTT
TRBV2	-	-	TRBJ1-4	CASTYGGGNEKLFF	TGTGCCAGCACCTACGGGGGAGGTAATGAAAAACTGTTTTTT
TRBV6-2/TRBV6-3	TRBD1	once	TRBJ2-4	CASSNRDRAYGNIQYF	TGTGCCAGCAGTAACCGGGACAGGGCATATGGGAACATTCAGTACTTC
TRBV29-1	TRBD1	-	TRBJ2-7	CSVGGGTGTYEQYF	TGCAGCGTTGGAGGGGGGACAGGGACCTACGAGCAGTACTTC
TRBV5-1	TRBD2	-	TRBJ2-5	CASSILTSGGEETQYF	TGCGCCAGCAGCATATTGACTAGCGGGGGAGAAGAGACCCAGTACTTC
TRBV6-6	-	-	TRBJ2-6	CATAGPGANVLTF	TGTGCCACCGCTGGACCTGGGGCCAACGTCCTGACTTTC
TRBV28	TRBD1	-	TRBJ1-1	CASSSGQGANEAFF	TGTGCCAGCAGTTCGGGACAGGGGGCAAATGAAGCTTTCTTT
TRBV29-1	TRBD2	few	TRBJ2-1	CSVEEVKRLAGSEQFF	TGCAGCGTTGAAGAAGTAAAGAGACTAGCGGGATCTGAGCAGTTCTTC
TRBV29-1	-	few	TRBJ2-2	CSVEADTGELFF	TGCAGCGTTGAGGCCGACACCGGGGAGCTGTTTTTT
TRBV10-3	TRBD1	-	TRBJ2-7	CAISVSGTGEQYF	TGTGCCATCAGTGTTTCCGGGACAGGAGAGCAGTACTTC
TRBV29-1	TRBD1	once	TRBJ2-3	CSADPGTGGTDTQYF	TGCAGCGCTGACCCTGGGACAGGTGGCACGGATACGCAGTATTTT
TRBV13	-	few	TRBJ2-3	CASSLARRDLHQTDTQYF	TGTGCCAGCAGCTTAGCCCGGAGGGACTTACACCAAACAGATACGCAGTATTTT
TRBV29-1	-	-	TRBJ1-1	CSVGVQSTEAFF	TGCAGCGTTGGAGTCCAATCCACTGAAGCTTTCTTT